The 24 T cell receptor beta chains listed next were all sequenced from one sample in a study of vaccination and CD4 T cells after COVID-19. Treatment given: approximately 10-day PBMC culture with coronavirus spike peptide pools or control peptides (ViraFEST assay). Samples of CD4+ T cells were obtained from the unexposed donor before the COVID-19 pandemic (2011-2018). Cultured CD4+ T cells had their DNA profiled by the Oncomine TCR Beta short-read assay. Via MiXCR, TCRdb re-called the PCR reads, giving one row per CDR3 protein. Of some 6,600 distinct CDR3 sequences detected, about a third appear once; the ten largest clones hold approximately 37%. No cognate antigen is known for these TCRs. The sample taken for sequencing was CD4+ T cells from blood, cultured in vitro. Every receptor here comes from a human donor in good health.

The V gene is TRBV18, the J gene TRBJ2-5, with 8 positions matching TRBD2. This CDR3 has 16 amino acids. V shed 3 bases and J 2 bases; nucleotides not matched to a gene: 8. In germline, CDR1 is KGHSH, CDR2 LQKENI. CDR3 protein: CASSPMAGGIQETQYF. The CDR3 nucleotides read TGTGCCAGCTCACCGATGGCGGGGGGAATACAAGAGACCCAGTACTTC.

In the case of this clonotype: One end of the junction is discordant with germline, which a read error may explain. The chain carries TRBV29-1 and TRBJ2-7; 7 bases agree with TRBD1. The CDR3 covers 13 residues. CDR1 and CDR2 (germline): SQVTM, ANQGSEA. CDR3 region: CSVQDRATPEQYF. The CDR3 region has the DNA TGCAGCGTTCAAGACAGGGCTACCCCCGAGCAGTACTTC.

This chain links TRBV20-1 with TRBJ1-5; tentatively, D is TRBD1 (5 bases). Between the trimmed V and J ends, which lost 5 bases and 5 bases, there was a span of 16 bases. CDR1 is DFQATT and CDR2 is SNEGSKA in the germline V gene (reference sequence). This CDR3 is 14 amino acids long. CDR3 amino acids: CSASPWGPDQPQHF. CDR3 DNA: TGCAGTGCTTCCCCCTGGGGCCCAGATCAGCCCCAGCATTTT.

The CDR3 spells CASSPQGPNGYTF. The CDR3 coding sequence is TGTGCCAGCAGTCCCCAGGGACCCAATGGCTACACCTTC. The J gene is TRBJ1-2, the V gene TRBV2; TRBD1 might be the D (5 bases). The CDR3 length is 13 residues. The V end lost 5 bases, the J end lost 6 bases, and 13 bases lay between the germline ends. Germline CDR1 SNHLY, CDR2 FYNNEI.

This chain links TRBV19 with TRBJ1-2; weak D call: TRBD1 (6 bases). CDR3 length: 14 residues. V lost 0 bases to trimming and J lost 7 bases, with 12 bases between them. Germline V CDR1 and CDR2: LNHDA, SQIVND (reference sequence). The chain's CDR3 is CASSIDRQVRGYTF. In nucleotides, the CDR3 is TGTGCCAGTAGTATAGACCGACAGGTCCGTGGCTACACCTTC.

Of note for this clonotype: A read error is likely, as this CDR3 ends without the conserved phenylalanine or tryptophan. J is TRBJ2-7 and V is TRBV19; D may be TRBD1 (6 bases). Germline V gene lookup returns CDR1 LNHDA and CDR2 SQIVND (reference sequence). V dropped 3 bases and J dropped 3 bases, with 12 bases sitting between them. CDR3 length equals 14 residues. The CDR3, as DNA: TGTGCCAGTAGTATGCGACAGGCTAACTACGAGCAGTACTCC. Translation gives CASSMRQANYEQYS.

There are a few counts of this clonotype. The CDR3: CSGGTPEAFF. CDR3 DNA: TGCAGCGGGGGGACGCCTGAAGCTTTCTTT. V gene TRBV29-1 combines with J gene TRBJ1-1; a weak D match, TRBD1 (5 bases). Germline V lookup: CDR1 SQVTM, CDR2 ANQGSEA. The V end lost 7 bases, the J end lost 6 bases, and 9 bases lay between the germline ends. The CDR3 runs 10 residues.

The chain has TRBV6-1 and TRBJ1-5, with no clear D. The V gene's germline CDR1 is MNHNS and CDR2 SASEGT. CDR3 length equals 16 residues. V dropped 1 base and J dropped 3 bases, with 13 bases sitting between them. DNA for the CDR3: TGTGCCAGCAGTGAAGTAGGGCTGGGGAACAATCAGCCCCAGCATTTT. As protein: CASSEVGLGNNQPQHF.

CDR3 sequence: CAIRTGISTEAFF. CDR3 sequence (DNA): TGTGCCATCCGGACAGGGATAAGCACTGAAGCTTTCTTT. This chain uses TRBV2 with TRBJ1-1; 8 nucleotides agree with TRBD1. CDR3 length: 13 amino acids. CDR1 and CDR2 (germline): SNHLY, FYNNEI. With 10 bases clipped from V and 4 bases from J, the junction kept 8 bases outside the gene matches.

The chain recombines TRBV28 with TRBJ2-5, with TRBD1 identical over 7 bases. The J segment lost 1 base and the V segment lost 3 bases, leaving 5 bases of the junction unmatched. The CDR3 runs to 15 residues. Germline CDR1 reads MDHEN; CDR2 reads SYDVKM. The CDR3 nucleotides are TGTGCCAGCAGTTTCGGGACAGCCTTCCAAGAGACCCAGTACTTC. This gives the protein CASSFGTAFQETQYF.

V gene TRBV30 combines with J gene TRBJ1-1, with D possibly being TRBD1 (5 bases). Trimming cost V 3 bases and J 4 bases, with 6 bases left between them. Germline CDR1 and CDR2: GTSNPN and SVGIG (reference sequence). This CDR3 has 11 residues. CDR3 bases: TGTGCCTGGAGCAGGGCCACTGAAGCTTTCTTT. Amino acid sequence: CAWSRATEAFF.

This chain connects TRBV4-2 to TRBJ1-2; D possibly corresponds to TRBD1 (5 bases). V lost 3 bases and J lost 7, with 9 bases in between. The CDR3 sequence is 12 residues long. Germline CDR1 LGHNA, CDR2 YNFKEQ. The CDR3 spells CASSHWGSGYTF. The CDR3 DNA reads as TGTGCCAGCAGCCACTGGGGCTCTGGCTACACCTTC.

The sample holds a few counts of this clonotype. The J gene is TRBJ2-2, the V gene TRBV6-5, with a weak D call TRBD2 (5 bases). Between the trimmed V and J ends, which lost 4 bases and 0 bases, there was a span of 12 bases. Germline V CDR1 and CDR2: MNHEY, SVGAGI. CDR3 length equals 16 residues. The DNA of the CDR3 is TGTGCCAGCAGTTGGAGCGGTCCTTCGAACACCGGGGAGCTGTTTTTT. It is translated as CASSWSGPSNTGELFF.

The chain links TRBV24-1 to TRBJ1-1; D gene unclear. This CDR3 has 15 residues. Trimming left V 4 bases short and J 4 bases short, with 15 bases between. Per the germline V gene, CDR1 is KGHDR and CDR2 is SFDVKD. The CDR3 nucleotides read TGTGCCACCAGTGACCCGCAGAGCGCAGCCACTGAAGCTTTCTTT. It specifies CATSDPQSAATEAFF.

This clonotype came up once. This chain uses TRBV27 with TRBJ2-2; 9 bases map to TRBD1. This CDR3 has 16 amino acids. Germline loops: CDR1 MNHEY, CDR2 SMNVEV (reference sequence). V lost 5 bases, J lost 5 bases, and 9 bases stayed unmatched. Here the CDR3 DNA reads TGTGCCAGCAGTGATTTGGGACAGGGAGGGACCGGGGAGCTGTTTTTT. Its translation: CASSDLGQGGTGELFF.

J is TRBJ1-1 and V is TRBV6-5; D perhaps matches TRBD1 (5 bases). This CDR3 is built from 13 residues. The V end was cut by 2 bases, the J end by 5 bases, with 9 bases between. Germline V gene data show CDR1 as MNHEY and CDR2 as SVGAGI. The chain's CDR3 is CASSYQGGTEAFF. CDR3 bases: TGTGCCAGCAGTTACCAGGGTGGAACTGAAGCTTTCTTT.

This clonotype was detected a few times. This chain uses TRBV7-8 with TRBJ1-5; 8 bases are shared with TRBD1. This CDR3 is 14 amino acids long. V was pared by 5 bases and J by 5 bases, with 5 bases of the junction left unmatched. Per the germline V gene, CDR1 is SGHVS and CDR2 is FQNEAQ. The CDR3 region has the DNA TGTGCCAGCAGCACACAGGGGGTGGATCAGCCCCAGCATTTT. Encoded protein: CASSTQGVDQPQHF.

The chain links TRBV20-1 to TRBJ2-2; 7 bases line up with TRBD1. This CDR3 has 15 amino acids. The V segment lost 2 bases and the J segment 4 bases; nucleotides outside the gene matches: 7. The germline gives CDR1 DFQATT, CDR2 SNEGSKA (reference sequence). CDR3 DNA: TGCAGTGCTAGATCAGACAGGGTAACCACCGGGGAGCTGTTTTTT. This codes for CSARSDRVTTGELFF.

The chain couples TRBV7-9 to TRBJ1-5, with D perhaps TRBD1 (6 bases). The CDR3 length is 13 residues. V lost 6 bases and J 5 bases, leaving 11 bases between the germline ends. From germline, CDR1 is SEHNR and CDR2 FQNEAQ (reference sequence). The DNA for the CDR3 is TGTGCCAGCAGTCGGACAGAAGATCAGCCCCAGCATTTT. Translation: CASSRTEDQPQHF.

The chain employs TRBV5-1 and TRBJ1-1, with 7 nucleotides matching TRBD1. Germline trimming cut 4 bases from V and 11 bases from J; bases unmatched to any gene: 17. CDR1 is SGHRS and CDR2 is YFSETQ in the germline V gene. CDR3 length: 15 amino acids. CDR3 sequence reads: CASSERTGSSGIAFF. The CDR3, as DNA: TGCGCCAGCAGCGAACGGACAGGTTCTTCTGGGATTGCTTTCTTT.

This chain connects TRBV5-1 to TRBJ2-7, with 7 bases matching TRBD1. This CDR3 has 14 amino acids. Per the germline V gene, CDR1 is SGHRS and CDR2 is YFSETQ. V lost 10 bases, J lost 2 bases, and 12 bases stayed unmatched. This CDR3 reads CASSPGQYPYEQYF. Here the CDR3 DNA reads TGCGCCTCCTCTCCGGGACAGTATCCCTACGAGCAGTACTTC.

Only a few counts were recorded for this clonotype. The chain couples TRBV27 to TRBJ1-2; possible D gene TRBD1, 6 bases. Germline CDR1 and CDR2: MNHEY and SMNVEV (reference sequence). The CDR3 sequence is 15 residues long. Deletions cut 0 bases from V and 8 bases from J, with 16 bases between. CDR3 nucleotides: TGTGCCAGCAGTTTATCGTCGCAGGGACAAAGGGGCTACACCTTC. Encoded protein: CASSLSSQGQRGYTF.

The chain couples TRBV6-1 to TRBJ1-1; TRBD1 is a possible D gene (5 bases). Germline V lookup: CDR1 MNHNS, CDR2 SASEGT. The CDR3 covers 14 residues. Trimming cost V 5 bases and J 1 base, with 11 bases left between them. CDR3 nucleotides: TGTGCCAGCAGTCTCCCGGGACGGAACACTGAAGCTTTCTTT. Protein product: CASSLPGRNTEAFF.

This clonotype has only one observation. V gene TRBV6-2 or TRBV6-3 combines with J gene TRBJ1-2; 10 nucleotides match TRBD1. With V trimmed by 6 bases and J by 8 bases, 12 bases remained unmatched. The CDR3 is made up of 15 amino acids. Germline V gives CDR1 MNHEY, CDR2 SVGEGT. CDR3: CASRTHGTGAEGYTF. CDR3 nucleotides: TGTGCCAGCAGAACCCATGGGACAGGGGCAGAGGGCTACACCTTC.